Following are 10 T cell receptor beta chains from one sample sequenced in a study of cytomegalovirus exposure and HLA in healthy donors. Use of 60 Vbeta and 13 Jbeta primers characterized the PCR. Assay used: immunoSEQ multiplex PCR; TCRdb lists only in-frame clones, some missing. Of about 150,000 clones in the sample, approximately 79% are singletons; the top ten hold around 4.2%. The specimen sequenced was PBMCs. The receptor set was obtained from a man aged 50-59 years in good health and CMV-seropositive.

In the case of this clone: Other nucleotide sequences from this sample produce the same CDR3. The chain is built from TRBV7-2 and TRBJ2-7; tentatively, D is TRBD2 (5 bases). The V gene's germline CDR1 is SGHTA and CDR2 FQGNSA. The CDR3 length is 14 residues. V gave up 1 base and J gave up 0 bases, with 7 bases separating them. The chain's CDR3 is CASSLDGDSYEQYF. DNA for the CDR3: TGTGCCAGCAGCTTAGACGGGGACTCCTACGAGCAGTACTTC.

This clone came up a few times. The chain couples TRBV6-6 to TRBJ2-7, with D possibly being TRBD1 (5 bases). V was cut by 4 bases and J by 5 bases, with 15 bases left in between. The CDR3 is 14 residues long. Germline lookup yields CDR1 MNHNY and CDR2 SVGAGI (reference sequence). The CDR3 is CASSFQGPRNEQYF. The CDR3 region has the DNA TGTGCCAGCAGTTTCCAGGGTCCAAGGAACGAGCAGTACTTC.

The CDR3 loop is CASSLVGTGAVNTEAFF. The CDR3 DNA follows: TGTGCCAGCAGCTTAGTTGGGACAGGGGCGGTGAACACTGAAGCTTTCTTT. This chain uses TRBV11-3 with TRBJ1-1, with TRBD1 matching over 10 bases. The CDR3 runs to 17 residues. J gave up 0 bases and V 1 base, and 5 bases lay outside the gene matches. Germline V gene sequence: CDR1 SGHNT, CDR2 YENEEA.

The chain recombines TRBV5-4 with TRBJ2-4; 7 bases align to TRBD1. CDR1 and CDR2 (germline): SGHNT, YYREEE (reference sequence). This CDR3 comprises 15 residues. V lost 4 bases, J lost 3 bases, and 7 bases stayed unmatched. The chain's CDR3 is CASSPRDSSKNIQYF. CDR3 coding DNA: TGTGCCAGCAGCCCCCGGGACAGCAGCAAAAACATTCAGTACTTC.

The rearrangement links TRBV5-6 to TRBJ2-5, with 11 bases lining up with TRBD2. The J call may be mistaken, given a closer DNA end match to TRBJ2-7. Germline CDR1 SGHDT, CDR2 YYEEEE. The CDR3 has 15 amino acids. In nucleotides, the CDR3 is TGTGCCAGCAGCCGCCGACTAGCGGGACCCAACGAGCAGTACTTC. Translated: CASSRRLAGPNEQYF.

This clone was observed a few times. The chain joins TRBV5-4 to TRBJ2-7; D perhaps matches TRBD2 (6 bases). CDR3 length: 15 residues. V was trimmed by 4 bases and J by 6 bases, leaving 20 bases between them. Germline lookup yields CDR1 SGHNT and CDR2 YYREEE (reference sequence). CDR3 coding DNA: TGTGCCAGCAGCCCGGAGTCCCCTCGAGCGGGCGAGCAGTACTTC. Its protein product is CASSPESPRAGEQYF.

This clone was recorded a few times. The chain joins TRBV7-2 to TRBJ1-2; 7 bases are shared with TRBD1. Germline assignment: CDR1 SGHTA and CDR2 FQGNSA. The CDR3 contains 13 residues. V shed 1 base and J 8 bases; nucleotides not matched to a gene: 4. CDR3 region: CASSLEGARGYTF. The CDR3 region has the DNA TGTGCCAGCAGCTTAGAGGGGGCTCGGGGCTACACCTTC.

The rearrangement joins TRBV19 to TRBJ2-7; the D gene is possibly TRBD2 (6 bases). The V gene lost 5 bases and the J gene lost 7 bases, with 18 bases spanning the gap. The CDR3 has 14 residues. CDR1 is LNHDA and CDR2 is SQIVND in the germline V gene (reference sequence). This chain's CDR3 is CASSAEGAQKEQYF. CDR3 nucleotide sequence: TGTGCCAGTAGTGCGGAGGGCGCCCAAAAAGAGCAGTACTTC.

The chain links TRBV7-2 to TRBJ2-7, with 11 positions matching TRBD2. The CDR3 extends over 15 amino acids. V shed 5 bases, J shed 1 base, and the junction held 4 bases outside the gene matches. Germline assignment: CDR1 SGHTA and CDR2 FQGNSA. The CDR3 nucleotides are TGTGCCAGCAGCCTGGGACTAGCGGTTTCCTACGAGCAGTACTTC. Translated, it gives CASSLGLAVSYEQYF.

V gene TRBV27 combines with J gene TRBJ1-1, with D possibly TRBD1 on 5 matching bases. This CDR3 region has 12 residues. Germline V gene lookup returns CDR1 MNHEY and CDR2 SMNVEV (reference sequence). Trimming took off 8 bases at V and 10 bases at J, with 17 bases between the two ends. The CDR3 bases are TGTGCCAGCTGGCGAAGGGGCCTAGGAGCTTTCTTT. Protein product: CASWRRGLGAFF.